Listed here is a single TCR beta chain. Its antigen is currently unknown. This record belongs to a study of graft-versus-host responses after intestinal transplantation. Clones were read by immunoSEQ multiplex PCR, and TCRdb kept only the in-frame ones, dropping some. Among 140,000 or so clones listed, around 90% were seen once. The CDR3 extends over 14 amino acids. Germline trimming cut 7 bases from V and 5 bases from J; bases unmatched to any gene: 10. The germline CDR1 and CDR2 sequences are MNHNY and SVGAGI (reference sequence). This TCR derives from a human donor who received an intestinal transplant. The material was unstimulated CD4+ T cells sorted from spleen or lymph node cells, obtained before intestinal transplant. The V and J genes are TRBV6-6 and TRBJ1-2; 7 bases line up with TRBD1. The CDR3 reads CASTRDSLRYGYTF. For the CDR3, the DNA is TGTGCCAGCACTAGGGACAGCCTACGATATGGCTACACCTTC.